Sequencing of this T cell receptor beta chain was carried out in a study of blood T cell repertoires in COVID-19. This CDR3 region has 13 residues. The V end was cut by 5 bases, the J end by 4 bases, with 10 bases between. Germline CDR1 is SGHTS and CDR2 is YDEGEE. Enrollees, about 18 to 89 years old, lived in roughly 24 US areas. As processed by the authors: Reference gene primer amplification in the assay estimated nucleated cell counts. Sequencing was performed with immunoSEQ multiplex PCR; in TCRdb, only in-frame clones are kept and a portion is missing. The V and J calls and the clone size are those of that table, but D and trimming were determined from the DNA. There are 450,000 to 600,000 clones in the sample; roughly 87% occur only once, and about 0.75% lies in the top ten.

The chain is built from TRBV5-8 and TRBJ1-5; tentatively, D is TRBD1 (6 bases). The clonotype was recovered from a woman aged 18-29 years who had recovered from COVID-19. The sequenced sample consisted of PBMCs or T cells enriched from blood (not recorded which). The CDR3 reads CASSPDRNQPQHF. Here the CDR3 DNA reads TGTGCCAGCAGTCCGGACAGAAATCAGCCCCAGCATTTT.